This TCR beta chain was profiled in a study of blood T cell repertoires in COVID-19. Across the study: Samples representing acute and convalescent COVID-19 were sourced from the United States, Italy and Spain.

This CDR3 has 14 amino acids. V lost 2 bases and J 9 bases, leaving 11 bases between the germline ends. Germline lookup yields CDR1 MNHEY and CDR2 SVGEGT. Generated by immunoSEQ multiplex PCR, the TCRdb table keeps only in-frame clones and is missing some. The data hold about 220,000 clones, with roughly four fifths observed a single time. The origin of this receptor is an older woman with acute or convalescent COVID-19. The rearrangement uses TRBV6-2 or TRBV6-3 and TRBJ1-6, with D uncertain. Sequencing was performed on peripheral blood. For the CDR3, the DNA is TGTGCCAGCAGTTACCCGACCGGGATTTCACCCCTCCACTTT. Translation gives CASSYPTGISPLHF.